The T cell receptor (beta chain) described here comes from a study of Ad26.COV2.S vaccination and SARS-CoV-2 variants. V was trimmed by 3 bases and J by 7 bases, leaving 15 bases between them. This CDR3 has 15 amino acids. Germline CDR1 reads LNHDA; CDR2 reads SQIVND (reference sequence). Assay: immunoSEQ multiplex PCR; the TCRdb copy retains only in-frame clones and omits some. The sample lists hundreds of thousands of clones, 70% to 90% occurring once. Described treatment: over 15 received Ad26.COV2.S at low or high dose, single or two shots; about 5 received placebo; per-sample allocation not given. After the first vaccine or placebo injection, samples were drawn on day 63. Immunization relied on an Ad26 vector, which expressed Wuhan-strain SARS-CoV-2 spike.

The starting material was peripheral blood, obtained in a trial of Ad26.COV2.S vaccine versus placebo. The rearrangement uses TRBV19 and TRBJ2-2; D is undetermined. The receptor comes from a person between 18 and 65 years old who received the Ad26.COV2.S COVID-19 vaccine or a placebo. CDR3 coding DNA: TGTGCCAGTAGTATCTTTTTGTTCGAATTCGGGGAGCTGTTTTTT. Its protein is CASSIFLFEFGELFF.